Shown below are 18 T cell receptor beta chains from a single sample sequenced in a study of T cells in localized non-small cell lung cancer. Assay: immunoSEQ multiplex PCR; the TCRdb copy retains only in-frame clones and omits some. Among approximately 20,000 clones listed, roughly 84% were seen once. The input for sequencing was peripheral blood, taken before any cancer treatment. The receptors here all came from a man between 40 and 75 years old with stage I lung adenocarcinoma.

This rearrangement joins TRBV28 to TRBJ2-2, with 7 bases that match TRBD1. The CDR3 totals 18 residues. J gave up 4 bases and V 5 bases, and 16 bases lay outside the gene matches. Germline lookup yields CDR1 MDHEN and CDR2 SYDVKM. This chain's CDR3 is CASSARDSRKAFTGELFF. The CDR3 DNA reads as TGTGCCAGCAGTGCCCGGGACAGCAGGAAAGCCTTCACCGGGGAGCTGTTTTTT.

The chain's CDR3 is CSVAGRTGKIGAREQFF. The DNA of the CDR3 is TGCAGCGTTGCAGGTAGAACAGGGAAGATAGGGGCAAGGGAGCAGTTCTTC. The V and J genes are TRBV29-1 and TRBJ2-1; perhaps TRBD1 as D (6 bases). The CDR3 has 17 amino acids. Germline V gene data show CDR1 as SQVTM and CDR2 as ANQGSEA. V was shortened by 4 bases and J by 10 bases, with 29 bases between the two germline ends.

The chain recombines TRBV28 with TRBJ2-5, with no clear D. The germline V gene encodes CDR1 MDHEN and CDR2 SYDVKM. V was pared by 9 bases and J by 0 bases, with 8 bases between. CDR3 length: 12 residues. The CDR3 loop is CASMQDQETQYF. CDR3 in DNA: TGTGCCAGTATGCAGGACCAAGAGACCCAGTACTTC.

The CDR3 region is CASSIGTALDTQYF. The CDR3 DNA is TGTGCCAGTAGTATCGGGACGGCCCTGGATACGCAGTATTTT. This chain connects TRBV19 to TRBJ2-3; tentatively, D is TRBD1 or TRBD2 (5 bases each). This CDR3 contains 14 residues. Germline values: CDR1 LNHDA, CDR2 SQIVND (reference sequence). V lost 3 bases, J lost 6 bases, and 13 bases lay in between.

With respect to this clone: An end of the junction does not agree with germline; a read error may underlie this. V usage is TRBV28 and J usage is TRBJ1-2; maybe TRBD1 (5 bases). CDR3 length: 13 amino acids. Germline V gene lookup returns CDR1 MDHEN and CDR2 SYDVKM. CDR3 DNA sequence: TGTGCCTGCAGTTTAGCCCAGGGTAGTGGCTACACCTTC. This encodes CACSLAQGSGYTF.

The chain uses TRBV27 and TRBJ1-5; 7 bases map to TRBD1. This CDR3 contains 15 residues. CDR1 MNHEY and CDR2 SMNVEV come from the germline V gene (reference sequence). Germline trimming cut 5 bases from V and 5 bases from J; bases unmatched to any gene: 9. CDR3 loop: CASSAKQGPYQPQHF. CDR3 sequence (DNA): TGTGCCAGCAGTGCCAAACAGGGGCCCTATCAGCCCCAGCATTTT.

The J gene is TRBJ1-6, the V gene TRBV19; the D is unclear. The germline V gene has CDR1 LNHDA and CDR2 SQIVND (reference sequence). V was pared by 7 bases and J by 2 bases, with 9 bases between. CDR3 length: 14 residues. The DNA for the CDR3 is TGTGCCAGTACCGATAGCCCCTATAATTCACCCCTCCACTTT. Protein: CASTDSPYNSPLHF.

V is TRBV4-2 and J is TRBJ1-3; possible D gene TRBD1, 5 bases. The V end was cut by 0 bases, the J end by 2 bases, with 8 bases between. The germline gives CDR1 LGHNA, CDR2 YNFKEQ. CDR3 length equals 15 residues. The CDR3 sequence is CASSQDGGTGNTIYF. DNA of the CDR3: TGTGCCAGCAGCCAAGATGGGGGAACTGGAAACACCATATATTTT.

The rearrangement links TRBV2 to TRBJ1-5; a possible D gene is TRBD1 (5 bases). V lost 6 bases and J 4 bases, leaving 16 bases between the germline ends. This CDR3 region has 15 residues. From germline, CDR1 is SNHLY and CDR2 FYNNEI. The CDR3 spells CASSADSGGNQPQHF. The DNA for the CDR3 is TGTGCCAGCAGCGCCGACAGTGGAGGGAATCAGCCCCAGCATTTT.

Written as DNA, the CDR3 is TGTGCCAGCAGCGGTGGGGGCTGGGCTGATACGCAGTATTTT. Its protein is CASSGGGWADTQYF. The chain recombines TRBV9 with TRBJ2-3; tentative D call: TRBD1 (6 bases). V was cut by 3 bases and J by 6 bases, with 14 bases left in between. The CDR3 totals 14 residues. Per the germline V gene, CDR1 is SGDLS and CDR2 is YYNGEE. The variable domain in full, completed from reference TRBV9 and TRBJ2-3, reads DSGVTQTPKHLITATGQRVTLRCSPRSGDLSVYWYQQSLDQGLQFLIQYYNGEERAKGNILERFSAQQFPDLHSELNLSSLELGDSALYFCASSGGGWADTQYFGPGTRLTVL.

V gene TRBV19 combines with J gene TRBJ2-3; unclear D gene. CDR3 length equals 11 residues. The V end lost 5 bases, the J end lost 14 bases, and 14 bases lay between the germline ends. Per the germline V gene, CDR1 is LNHDA and CDR2 is SQIVND (reference sequence). Here the CDR3 DNA reads TGTGCCAGTAGTTCAAAGGGTGCCCGGTATTTT. As protein: CASSSKGARYF.

V is TRBV10-3 and J is TRBJ1-5; D gene uncertain. V lost 10 bases, J lost 3 bases, and 13 bases lay in between. This CDR3 is 13 amino acids long. Germline CDR1 is ENHRY and CDR2 is SYGVKD. CDR3 DNA: TGTGCCACCGGGTCGGGTAACAATCAGCCCCAGCATTTT. Its translation is CATGSGNNQPQHF.

The chain combines TRBV4-2 with TRBJ2-5, with TRBD2 matching over 11 bases. Germline V gene lookup returns CDR1 LGHNA and CDR2 YNFKEQ. V lost 1 base to trimming and J lost 9 bases; unmatched junction nucleotides: 4. This CDR3 is built from 14 residues. CDR3 sequence (DNA): TGTGCCAGCAGCCAAGGTAGCGGGGGGGAGTCCCAGTACTTC. Amino acid sequence: CASSQGSGGESQYF.

This clone was observed a single time. The chain employs TRBV18 and TRBJ2-3, with D maybe TRBD2 (5 bases). The germline V gene encodes CDR1 KGHSH and CDR2 LQKENI. V lost 3 bases and J 0 bases, leaving 13 bases between the germline ends. The CDR3 is 16 amino acids. CDR3 in DNA: TGTGCCAGCTCACCTTCCTCACTAGGTAGCACAGATACGCAGTATTTT. Translated: CASSPSSLGSTDTQYF. Full variable domain (missing parts from reference TRBV18 and TRBJ2-3): NAGVMQNPRHLVRRRGQEARLRCSPMKGHSHVYWYRQLPEEGLKFMVYLQKENIIDESGMPKERFSAEFPKEGPSILRIQQVVRGDSAAYFCASSPSSLGSTDTQYFGPGTRLTVL.

The chain employs TRBV27 and TRBJ2-1, with 12 nucleotides matching TRBD2. The CDR3 totals 18 residues. Germline lookup yields CDR1 MNHEY and CDR2 SMNVEV (reference sequence). J gave up 0 bases and V 9 bases, and 12 bases lay outside the gene matches. The CDR3 loop reads CASMSWTSGVSSYNEQFF. Written as DNA, the CDR3 is TGTGCCAGTATGTCATGGACTAGCGGGGTCAGCTCCTACAATGAGCAGTTCTTC.

The CDR3: CASSTPSEGRLNQPQHF. CDR3 in DNA: TGTGCCAGTAGTACCCCGAGTGAGGGCCGGTTAAATCAGCCCCAGCATTTT. The chain carries TRBV19 and TRBJ1-5; unclear D gene. The CDR3 runs to 17 residues. The germline gives CDR1 LNHDA, CDR2 SQIVND (reference sequence). V lost 4 bases and J lost 4, with 20 bases in between.

The chain combines TRBV4-3 with TRBJ2-1; TRBD2 aligns across 7 bases. Trimming removed 4 bases from V and 9 bases from J; junction bases left unmatched: 3. Germline CDR1 reads LGHNA; CDR2 reads YSLEER. This CDR3 comprises 12 residues. The CDR3 DNA sequence: TGCGCCAGCAGCCCGGGGGAGGGTGAGCAGTTCTTC. It specifies CASSPGEGEQFF.

V gene TRBV28 combines with J gene TRBJ2-2; D is perhaps TRBD1 (5 bases). Germline values: CDR1 MDHEN, CDR2 SYDVKM. The CDR3 is made up of 14 amino acids. V was shortened by 8 bases and J by 3 bases, with 13 bases between the two germline ends. Here the CDR3 reads CASSKGPYTGELFF. CDR3 sequence (DNA): TGTGCCAGCTCCAAGGGGCCATACACCGGGGAGCTGTTTTTT.